This T cell receptor (beta chain) stems from a study of T cell responses to AZD1222 COVID-19 vaccine. Overall study: Recipients boosted at about 4 weeks or about 12 weeks are pooled. Overall study results and limits: Donors were largely white British and mainly female; clonal diversity was possibly underestimated.

Assay used: immunoSEQ multiplex PCR; TCRdb lists only in-frame clones, some missing. Of about 260,000 clones in the sample, 93% were seen once. As concerns this clone: Its antigen is unknown.

Between the trimmed V and J ends, which lost 4 bases and 8 bases, there was a span of 16 bases. The length of the CDR3 is 14 residues. Germline-derived CDR1 and CDR2 are KGHDR and SFDVKD. The sequencing used peripheral blood, collected on day 0 of AZD1222 vaccination. This clonotype was sampled from an adult in good health. The chain carries TRBV24-1 and TRBJ1-2; D ambiguous. The CDR3 DNA sequence: TGTGCCACCAGTGACCCCCGGACCCCGGGAGGCTACACCTTC. Translated, it gives CATSDPRTPGGYTF.